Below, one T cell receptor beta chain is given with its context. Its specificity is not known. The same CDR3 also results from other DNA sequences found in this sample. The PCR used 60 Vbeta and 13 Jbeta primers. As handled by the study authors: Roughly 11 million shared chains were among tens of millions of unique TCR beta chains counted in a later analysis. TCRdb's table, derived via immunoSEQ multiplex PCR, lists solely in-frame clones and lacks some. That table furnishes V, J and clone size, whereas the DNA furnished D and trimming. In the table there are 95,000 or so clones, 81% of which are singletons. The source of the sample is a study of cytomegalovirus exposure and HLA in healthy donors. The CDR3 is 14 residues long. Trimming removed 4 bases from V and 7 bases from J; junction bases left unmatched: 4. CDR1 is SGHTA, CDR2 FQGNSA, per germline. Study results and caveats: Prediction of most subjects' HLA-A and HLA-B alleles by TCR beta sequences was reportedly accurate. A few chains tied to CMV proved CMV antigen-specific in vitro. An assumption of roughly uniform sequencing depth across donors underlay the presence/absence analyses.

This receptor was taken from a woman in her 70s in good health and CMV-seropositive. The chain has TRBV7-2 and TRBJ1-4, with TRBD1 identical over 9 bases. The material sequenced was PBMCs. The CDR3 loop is CASSSQGAGEKLFF. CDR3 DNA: TGTGCCAGCAGCTCACAGGGGGCTGGTGAAAAACTGTTTTTT.